These 27 T cell receptor beta chains were sequenced from one sample in a study of blood T cell repertoires in COVID-19. Produced via immunoSEQ multiplex PCR; TCRdb's table is partial and in-frame only. Of about 300,000 clones in the sample, roughly 85% are singletons; the top ten hold roughly 2.2%. The sample comprised PBMCs or T cells enriched from blood (not recorded which). These receptors came from a young man who had recovered from COVID-19.

This sequence joins TRBV20-1 and TRBJ2-1, with a tentative D call TRBD1 (5 bases). V lost 4 bases and J lost 7, with 5 bases in between. Germline loops: CDR1 DFQATT, CDR2 SNEGSKA (reference sequence). The CDR3 runs to 10 residues. As DNA, the CDR3 is TGCAGTGCTACAGGGAATGAGCAGTTCTTC. Protein product: CSATGNEQFF.

This rearrangement joins TRBV15 to TRBJ2-1, with D possibly matching TRBD2 (5 bases). The CDR3 has 16 residues. The V gene's germline CDR1 is LNHNV and CDR2 YYDKDF (reference sequence). Trimming pared 1 base from V and 8 bases from J, leaving 18 bases between. DNA for the CDR3: TGTGCCACCAGCAGAGTCCGACTACCATCGAGGGATGAGCAGTTCTTC. It encodes CATSRVRLPSRDEQFF.

This rearrangement joins TRBV3-1 (or the pseudogene TRBV3-2) to TRBJ1-2; 7 bases are shared with TRBD1. CDR1 and CDR2 (germline): LGHDT, YNNKEL (reference sequence). The CDR3 has 13 residues. Trimming cost V 2 bases and J 5 bases; bases outside gene matches: 2. Written as DNA, the CDR3 is TGTGCCAGCAGCCAAACAGGGGATTATGGCTACACCTTC. Residues: CASSQTGDYGYTF.

This chain connects TRBV5-1 to TRBJ2-1; 9 bases are a match to TRBD2. The V and J ends lost 5 bases and 7 bases, in that order; junction bases with no gene match: 16. CDR3 length: 17 amino acids. The V gene's germline CDR1 is SGHRS and CDR2 YFSETQ. The CDR3 nucleotides are TGCGCCAGCAGAGCCATCGGACTAGCGAAAGGTTTAAATGAGCAGTTCTTC. Its protein is CASRAIGLAKGLNEQFF.

This clone was counted a single time. This chain connects TRBV9 to TRBJ2-2; 8 nucleotides agree with TRBD1. Germline values: CDR1 SGDLS, CDR2 YYNGEE. CDR3 length: 23 amino acids. With 10 bases clipped from V and 2 bases from J, the junction kept 34 bases outside the gene matches. The CDR3 nucleotides are TGTGCCTTCATATTAATTAGGACAGGGTTTGCTTTACCTCAAGCCGATAACACCGGGGAGCTGTTTTTT. Residues: CAFILIRTGFALPQADNTGELFF. Filled out from reference TRBV9 and TRBJ2-2, the complete variable domain reads DSGVTQTPKHLITATGQRVTLRCSPRSGDLSVYWYQQSLDQGLQFLIQYYNGEERAKGNILERFSAQQFPDLHSELNLSSLELGDSALYFCAFILIRTGFALPQADNTGELFFGEGSRLTVL.

The chain carries TRBV3-1 (or the pseudogene TRBV3-2) and TRBJ1-5; 9 bases are a match to TRBD1. Germline values: CDR1 LGHDT, CDR2 YNNKEL (reference sequence). The CDR3 consists of 16 residues. V was clipped by 3 bases and J by 7 bases; unmatched bases: 10. CDR3 nucleotides: TGTGCCAGCAGCCAGGGTTGGAACAGGGGGCACCAGCCCCAGCATTTT. This sequence encodes CASSQGWNRGHQPQHF.

The V call is TRBV12-3 or TRBV12-4, the J call TRBJ2-1, with 10 nucleotides matching TRBD2. There are 12 residues in the CDR3. J gave up 15 bases and V 4 bases, and 6 bases lay outside the gene matches. CDR3 coding DNA: TGTGCCAGCAGTTCCGTAGCGGGGGGTCGGTTCTTC. Translated, it gives CASSSVAGGRFF.

The chain uses TRBV18 and TRBJ2-1; possible D gene TRBD2, 5 bases. With 2 bases removed from V and 0 bases from J, the gap between germline ends came to 14 bases. CDR1 KGHSH and CDR2 LQKENI come from the germline V gene. CDR3 length: 17 amino acids. CDR3: CASSPVGLSHSYNEQFF. The CDR3 DNA reads as TGTGCCAGCTCACCAGTCGGACTCTCCCACTCCTACAATGAGCAGTTCTTC.

Remarks on this clone: At one of its ends the junction is not consistent with the germline gene, which may arise from a read error. The rearrangement joins TRBV4-2 to TRBJ1-3, with 10 bases matching TRBD1. CDR1 is LGHNA and CDR2 is YNFKEQ in the germline V gene. The CDR3 spans 14 residues. The CDR3 spells CASSQGTGGITIYF. The CDR3 nucleotides are TGTGCCAGCAGCCAAGGGACAGGGGGAATCACCATATATTTT.

The rearrangement uses TRBV10-3 and TRBJ2-5, with 12 bases that match TRBD1. The V and J ends lost 2 bases and 1 base, in that order; junction bases with no gene match: 11. Germline V gene sequence: CDR1 ENHRY, CDR2 SYGVKD. The CDR3 sequence is 19 residues long. The CDR3 nucleotides are TGTGCCATCAGTGAGCCTCCGGGACAGGGGGCTTCTGTCCAAGAGACCCAGTACTTC. The encoded protein is CAISEPPGQGASVQETQYF.

V and J are TRBV27 and TRBJ1-4, with D perhaps TRBD1 (6 bases). The CDR3 sequence is 14 residues long. Per germline, CDR1 MNHEY and CDR2 SMNVEV (reference sequence). Deletions cut 5 bases from V and 8 bases from J, with 15 bases between. The CDR3 loop is CASSPQGLGEKLFF. The CDR3 nucleotides read TGTGCCAGCAGTCCCCAGGGGTTGGGCGAAAAACTGTTTTTT.

This chain joins TRBV9 and TRBJ1-1, with D hard to call. Germline V gene sequence: CDR1 SGDLS, CDR2 YYNGEE. V was pared by 4 bases and J by 1 base, with 8 bases between. The CDR3 is 13 amino acids. CDR3 region: CASSSGRNTEAFF. The CDR3 DNA reads as TGTGCCAGCAGCTCTGGCAGGAACACTGAAGCTTTCTTT. The variable domain in full, with the rest retrieved from reference TRBV9 and TRBJ1-1, is DSGVTQTPKHLITATGQRVTLRCSPRSGDLSVYWYQQSLDQGLQFLIQYYNGEERAKGNILERFSAQQFPDLHSELNLSSLELGDSALYFCASSSGRNTEAFFGQGTRLTVV.

V and J are TRBV6-5 and TRBJ1-2; TRBD1 might be the D (6 bases). With 4 bases removed from V and 5 bases from J, the gap between germline ends came to 14 bases. Germline V gene sequence: CDR1 MNHEY, CDR2 SVGAGI. CDR3 length: 14 residues. CDR3 residues: CASSSITGLYGYTF. Here the CDR3 DNA reads TGTGCCAGCAGTTCCATCACAGGGTTGTATGGCTACACCTTC.

This rearrangement joins TRBV7-6 to TRBJ1-2, with a possible D match to TRBD1 (6 bases). Germline lookup yields CDR1 SGHVS and CDR2 FNYEAQ. The V end was cut by 5 bases, the J end by 8 bases, with 15 bases between. The CDR3 has 13 residues. The CDR3 coding sequence is TGTGCCAGCAGCCCTGGGGGGGGCCGGGGCTACACCTTC. Protein product: CASSPGGGRGYTF.

This clone was observed a single time. The rearrangement uses TRBV7-9 and TRBJ2-7, with 12 bases identical to TRBD1. The CDR3 totals 14 residues. V dropped 5 bases and J dropped 9; count of bases not matched to a gene: 8. Germline V lookup: CDR1 SEHNR, CDR2 FQNEAQ (reference sequence). In DNA form, the CDR3 reads TGTGCCAGCAGCCGGGACAGGGGGCCAATGGGGCAGTACTTC. Translated, it gives CASSRDRGPMGQYF. Drawing the rest from reference TRBV7-9 and TRBJ2-7, the complete variable domain is DTGVSQNPRHKITKRGQNVTFRCDPISEHNRLYWYRQTLGQGPEFLTYFQNEAQLEKSRLLSDRFSAERPKGSFSTLEIQRTEQGDSAMYLCASSRDRGPMGQYFGPGTRLTVT.

J is TRBJ2-5 and V is TRBV5-4; possibly TRBD1 for D (6 bases). The CDR3 is 16 amino acids. Trimming took 4 bases from V and 3 from J, leaving 19 bases between them. CDR1 is SGHNT, CDR2 YYREEE, per germline (reference sequence). CDR3 sequence reads: CASSPLGGGPKETQYF. DNA for the CDR3: TGTGCCAGCAGCCCCCTTGGTGGGGGCCCGAAAGAGACCCAGTACTTC.

Comments on this clone: Within the sample, other DNA sequences also encode this same CDR3. The chain has TRBV9 and TRBJ2-1, with 7 bases identical to TRBD2. The V and J ends lost 1 base and 0 bases, in that order; junction bases with no gene match: 1. This CDR3 is 15 amino acids long. Germline V gene data show CDR1 as SGDLS and CDR2 as YYNGEE. CDR3 sequence (DNA): TGTGCCAGCAGCGTAAGCGGGGTCTCCTACAATGAGCAGTTCTTC. It translates to CASSVSGVSYNEQFF.

The rearrangement links TRBV9 to TRBJ2-1; D unclear. Germline V gives CDR1 SGDLS, CDR2 YYNGEE. CDR3 length equals 13 residues. V lost 0 bases and J 9 bases, leaving 10 bases between the germline ends. The CDR3, as DNA: TGTGCCAGCAGCGTAGAAATGGAGAGTGAGCAGTTCTTC. Amino acids: CASSVEMESEQFF. Complete variable domain (other parts from reference TRBV9 and TRBJ2-1): DSGVTQTPKHLITATGQRVTLRCSPRSGDLSVYWYQQSLDQGLQFLIQYYNGEERAKGNILERFSAQQFPDLHSELNLSSLELGDSALYFCASSVEMESEQFFGPGTRLTVL.

V is TRBV4-2 and J is TRBJ2-5; maybe TRBD2 (6 bases). Germline CDR1 LGHNA, CDR2 YNFKEQ. Trimming took off 4 bases at V and 5 bases at J, with 17 bases between the two ends. The CDR3 has 15 amino acids. The CDR3 sequence is CASSPLGSEGETQYF. In DNA form, the CDR3 reads TGTGCCAGCAGCCCACTCGGGAGTGAGGGGGAGACCCAGTACTTC.

This chain connects TRBV6-2 or TRBV6-3 to TRBJ2-3, with TRBD2 matching over 13 bases. J lost 5 bases, V lost 2 bases, and 10 bases had no gene match. Per germline, CDR1 MNHEY and CDR2 SVGEGT. CDR3 length: 18 amino acids. The CDR3 DNA sequence: TGTGCCAGCAGTTACACTGAGATACTAGCGGGGGGGCGAGATACGCAGTATTTT. Translating it yields CASSYTEILAGGRDTQYF.

The CDR3 DNA reads TGTGCCACCAGCAGAGATACCAGCGGGTCAGTCAATGAGCAGTTCTTC. The encoded protein is CATSRDTSGSVNEQFF. The J gene is TRBJ2-1, the V gene TRBV15, with D possibly TRBD2 on 6 matching bases. Germline assignment: CDR1 LNHNV and CDR2 YYDKDF (reference sequence). Deletions cut 0 bases from V and 6 bases from J, with 15 bases between. This CDR3 region has 16 residues. Combining the CDR3 with reference TRBV15 and TRBJ2-1 gives the whole variable domain DAMVIQNPRYQVTQFGKPVTLSCSQTLNHNVMYWYQQKSSQAPKLLFHYYDKDFNNEADTPDNFQSRRPNTSFCFLDIRSPGLGDTAMYLCATSRDTSGSVNEQFFGPGTRLTVL.

The chain combines TRBV4-2 with TRBJ1-2; D remains unclear. Trimming removed 0 bases from V and 8 bases from J, with 10 bases in between. Germline values: CDR1 LGHNA, CDR2 YNFKEQ. The CDR3 extends over 13 amino acids. The CDR3 coding sequence is TGTGCCAGCAGCCAAGATCGAGGTGGGGGCTACACCTTC. Translating it yields CASSQDRGGGYTF.

J is TRBJ2-1 and V is TRBV9, with 8 bases identical to TRBD1. The CDR3 is 13 residues long. CDR1 and CDR2 (germline): SGDLS, YYNGEE. With 3 bases clipped from V and 6 bases from J, the junction kept 2 bases outside the gene matches. CDR3 DNA sequence: TGTGCCAGCAGCGCCACAGGGGGCAATGAGCAGTTCTTC. Residues: CASSATGGNEQFF.

The chain combines TRBV3-1 (or the pseudogene TRBV3-2) with TRBJ1-2, with TRBD1 matching over 7 bases. Trimming removed 0 bases from V and 4 bases from J; junction bases left unmatched: 8. Germline V lookup: CDR1 LGHDT, CDR2 YNNKEL (reference sequence). This CDR3 has 16 amino acids. The CDR3 spells CASSQEVTGRTYGYTF. Here the CDR3 DNA reads TGTGCCAGCAGCCAAGAAGTGACAGGGAGAACCTATGGCTACACCTTC.

Concerning this clone: The same CDR3 is also encoded by other DNA sequences in this sample. The V call is TRBV12-3 or TRBV12-4, the J call TRBJ1-2; D is unresolved. V lost 5 bases and J lost 2, with 9 bases in between. This CDR3 comprises 13 residues. The CDR3 DNA sequence: TGTGCCAGCAGTCCGGCGGAGAACTATGGCTACACCTTC. Protein: CASSPAENYGYTF.

The chain recombines TRBV11-2 with TRBJ2-7; a weak D match, TRBD1 (6 bases). The V end was cut by 5 bases, the J end by 0 bases, with 14 bases between. The CDR3 contains 15 residues. The germline gives CDR1 SGHAT, CDR2 FQNNGV. DNA of the CDR3: TGTGCCAGCAGCCGATACCGGGACACCTCCTACGAGCAGTACTTC. This sequence encodes CASSRYRDTSYEQYF.

The chain employs TRBV7-3 and TRBJ1-2; D perhaps matches TRBD1 (5 bases). There are 13 residues in the CDR3. Deletions cut 2 bases from V and 6 bases from J, with 10 bases between. Germline V gene sequence: CDR1 SGHTA, CDR2 FQGTGA. CDR3 in amino acids: CASSLAGIDGYTF. The CDR3 DNA follows: TGTGCCAGCAGCTTAGCAGGGATAGATGGCTACACCTTC. The full variable domain, completed using reference TRBV7-3 and TRBJ1-2, is GAGVSQTPSNKVTEKGKYVELRCDPISGHTALYWYRQSLGQGPEFLIYFQGTGAADDSGLPNDRFFAVRPEGSVSTLKIQRTERGDSAVYLCASSLAGIDGYTFGSGTRLTVV.